One TCR beta chain is described in this entry. Relapses following autologous stem cell transplantation were seen in all patients, with brentuximab vedotin exposure varying. Produced via immunoSEQ multiplex PCR; TCRdb's table is partial and in-frame only. This table has more than 14,000 clones, 55% to 70% appearing once. The data were taken from a study of PD-1 blockade in classical Hodgkin lymphoma. Trimming removed 0 bases at V and 0 bases at J, with 9 bases between. The CDR3 runs 17 residues. CDR1 SGHDN and CDR2 FVKESK come from the germline V gene. Sequencing was performed on peripheral blood mononuclear cells (PBMCs), taken at baseline. The chain carries TRBV14 and TRBJ2-6; no definite D call. The origin of this receptor is a human donor with classical Hodgkin lymphoma. The CDR3 nucleotides read TGTGCCAGCAGCCAAGATCCAGTATTCTCTGGGGCCAACGTCCTGACTTTC. It codes for CASSQDPVFSGANVLTF.